These 26 T cell receptor beta chains originate from one sample sequenced in a study of response to subunit inactivated influenza vaccine. In TCRdb, the RT-PCR reads were re-called with MiXCR into one record per CDR3 protein. The sample yields approximately 530,000 distinct CDR3 sequences, more than 7% seen once. The sample was PBMCs from blood, taken less than 30 months after vaccination. These receptors were taken from a man aged 50-75 years who received an inactivated influenza vaccine.

This clonotype was counted between two and nine times. V is TRBV7-9 and J is TRBJ2-1; D gene ambiguous. This CDR3 region has 11 residues. V lost 7 bases, J lost 8 bases, and 9 bases lay in between. Germline V gives CDR1 SEHNR, CDR2 FQNEAQ (reference sequence). CDR3 in DNA: TGTGCCAGCACCTCCGTAGATGAGCAGTTCTTC. Protein: CASTSVDEQFF.

This clonotype has only a few counts. V gene TRBV12-3 or TRBV12-4 combines with J gene TRBJ2-7; D is perhaps TRBD1 (6 bases). This CDR3 has 13 residues. Trimming shortened V by 5 bases and J by 3 bases, and 11 bases separated the two germline ends. The DNA for the CDR3 is TGTGCCAGCAGTGGGGCCAGGGGCTACGAGCAGTACTTC. It specifies CASSGARGYEQYF.

This clonotype has a count of ten or more. V gene TRBV4-1 combines with J gene TRBJ2-2; D perhaps matches TRBD1 (5 bases). The CDR3 runs to 14 residues. Germline V gene sequence: CDR1 MGHRA, CDR2 YSYEKL. The V end was cut by 4 bases, the J end by 3 bases, with 9 bases between. The CDR3 protein is CASSPGPHTGELFF. For the CDR3, the DNA is TGCGCCAGCAGCCCAGGGCCCCACACCGGGGAGCTGTTTTTT.

The V and J genes are TRBV29-1 and TRBJ2-7, with 8 bases identical to TRBD1. This CDR3 region has 12 residues. The germline V gene encodes CDR1 SQVTM and CDR2 ANQGSEA. V lost 7 bases to trimming and J lost 7 bases; unmatched junction nucleotides: 9. The CDR3 region has the DNA TGCAGCGGTGGGACAGGACGAGGGGAGCAGTACTTC. This codes for CSGGTGRGEQYF.

This clonotype was counted only a few times. The rearrangement joins TRBV12-3 or TRBV12-4 to TRBJ2-2, with TRBD2 matching over 7 bases. The J segment lost 2 bases and the V segment lost 8 bases, leaving 8 bases of the junction unmatched. The CDR3 has 15 amino acids. DNA of the CDR3: TGTGCCAGCGGACCCGGGAGGACAAACACCGGGGAGCTGTTTTTT. Its translation is CASGPGRTNTGELFF.

This clonotype was observed a handful of times. CDR3 nucleotide sequence: TGTGCCAGCAGCAGGCGAGGGACAGGTACGGGTTTATCGGACATTCAGTACTTC. It is translated as CASSRRGTGTGLSDIQYF. The chain joins TRBV11-2 to TRBJ2-4, with 8 bases matching TRBD1. Trimming at V came to 5 bases and at J to 8 bases, leaving 20 bases not matched to a gene. Germline assignment: CDR1 SGHAT and CDR2 FQNNGV. The CDR3 is 18 amino acids.

There are many counts of this clonotype. The J gene is TRBJ2-7, the V gene TRBV12-3 or TRBV12-4; a possible D gene is TRBD2 (5 bases). The CDR3 consists of 14 residues. V was clipped by 4 bases and J by 8 bases, with 18 bases between them. The CDR3 region has the DNA TGTGCCAGCAGTTCCTTCCAGATGAGGGATCAGCAGTACTTC. Residues: CASSSFQMRDQQYF.

There are many counts of this clonotype. The chain joins TRBV20-1 to TRBJ2-1; either TRBD1 or TRBD2 may fit D (5 bases each). Germline V CDR1 and CDR2: DFQATT, SNEGSKA (reference sequence). The CDR3 runs to 14 residues. V lost 5 bases, J lost 1 base, and 12 bases lay in between. The CDR3 spells CSAWVWGSYNEQFF. As DNA, the CDR3 is TGCAGTGCTTGGGTTTGGGGGTCCTACAATGAGCAGTTCTTC.

This clonotype was seen more than once but under ten times. The chain couples TRBV10-3 to TRBJ2-3, with TRBD2 matching over 8 bases. CDR3 length equals 19 residues. The germline CDR1 and CDR2 sequences are ENHRY and SYGVKD. Trimming removed 0 bases from V and 0 bases from J; junction bases left unmatched: 11. CDR3 protein: CAISESLGFASGSTDTQYF. The CDR3 bases are TGTGCCATCAGTGAGTCACTGGGGTTTGCTAGCGGGAGCACAGATACGCAGTATTTT.

The V gene is TRBV20-1, the J gene TRBJ2-5; D not resolved. Germline-derived CDR1 and CDR2 are DFQATT and SNEGSKA (reference sequence). V gave up 3 bases and J gave up 7 bases, with 12 bases separating them. This CDR3 region has 12 residues. The CDR3 DNA reads TGCAGTGCTAGCCACAAATTCGGGACCCAGTACTTC. As protein: CSASHKFGTQYF.

This clonotype was seen repeatedly, ten times or more. This sequence joins TRBV6-5 and TRBJ1-5; D is undetermined. The CDR3 is made up of 13 amino acids. The germline V gene encodes CDR1 MNHEY and CDR2 SVGAGI. Between the trimmed V and J ends, which lost 3 bases and 4 bases, there was a span of 7 bases. The CDR3 sequence is CASSYGPNQPQHF. The CDR3 DNA reads TGTGCCAGCAGTTATGGGCCAAATCAGCCCCAGCATTTT.

This clonotype was recorded at least ten times. V is TRBV9 and J is TRBJ2-3, with 7 bases identical to TRBD2. The CDR3 runs 16 residues. V was clipped by 1 base and J by 3 bases; unmatched bases: 8. The germline V gene has CDR1 SGDLS and CDR2 YYNGEE. As DNA, the CDR3 is TGTGCCAGCAGCGTAACGGCGGGAGTTCGGACAGATACGCAGTATTTT. It yields the protein CASSVTAGVRTDTQYF.

J is TRBJ2-7 and V is TRBV6-2 or TRBV6-3; no clear D gene. Per the germline V gene, CDR1 is MNHEY and CDR2 is SVGEGT. V was cut by 8 bases and J by 2 bases, with 19 bases left in between. The CDR3 runs to 15 residues. The CDR3 region is CASGDQGSVTYEQYF. The CDR3 coding sequence is TGTGCCAGCGGTGATCAAGGGTCCGTCACCTACGAGCAGTACTTC.

This clonotype occurred many times. This chain uses TRBV7-8 with TRBJ2-3; 12 bases align to TRBD2. The germline gives CDR1 SGHVS, CDR2 FQNEAQ. CDR3 length: 15 residues. Trimming removed 5 bases from V and 5 bases from J; junction bases left unmatched: 5. The CDR3 nucleotides are TGTGCCAGCAGCACTACGACTAGCGGGGGAGATACGCAGTATTTT. It specifies CASSTTTSGGDTQYF.

V and J are TRBV2 and TRBJ2-7, with D possibly being TRBD1 (5 bases). V lost 5 bases to trimming and J lost 3 bases, with 11 bases between them. The CDR3 contains 13 residues. The germline CDR1 and CDR2 sequences are SNHLY and FYNNEI. CDR3 sequence (DNA): TGTGCCAGCAGTCGGGTCAGGGACTACGAGCAGTACTTC. Translating it yields CASSRVRDYEQYF.

At least ten counts were recorded for this clonotype. The gene calls are TRBV5-1 and TRBJ1-4; possible D gene TRBD1, 5 bases. The CDR3 spans 16 residues. The V end was cut by 3 bases, the J end by 6 bases, with 18 bases between. Per the germline V gene, CDR1 is SGHRS and CDR2 is YFSETQ. The CDR3, as DNA: TGCGCCAGCAGCTCCTATTCCGGGACTGAGTATGAAAAACTGTTTTTT. Translated, it gives CASSSYSGTEYEKLFF.

This clonotype was detected a few times. The J gene is TRBJ2-5, the V gene TRBV28; D is perhaps TRBD1 (6 bases). The CDR3 sequence is 15 residues long. The ends were cut back, 3 bases at V and 5 bases at J, with 16 bases in the middle. Per germline, CDR1 MDHEN and CDR2 SYDVKM. CDR3 region: CASSFGTGSGETQYF. The CDR3 coding sequence is TGTGCCAGCAGTTTTGGCACAGGGTCCGGTGAGACCCAGTACTTC.

This clonotype was found a few times. The CDR3 sequence: CASSVDPGTYEQYF. Here the CDR3 DNA reads TGTGCCAGCAGCGTAGACCCGGGGACCTACGAGCAGTACTTC. The V gene is TRBV9, the J gene TRBJ2-7; perhaps TRBD2 as D (5 bases). Germline CDR1 SGDLS, CDR2 YYNGEE. The CDR3 contains 14 residues. The ends were cut back, 0 bases at V and 2 bases at J, with 9 bases in the middle.

This clonotype was observed a few times. This may come from a read error, since a much larger clone is one base off. This chain uses TRBV5-1 with TRBJ2-3; D is uncertain. V was clipped by 4 bases and J by 2 bases, with 5 bases between them. CDR3 length: 12 residues. CDR1 SGHRS and CDR2 YFSETQ come from the germline V gene. CDR3 DNA: TGCGCCAGCAGCATACCCACAGATACGCAGTATTTT. Protein: CASSIPTDTQYF.

There are many counts of this clonotype. The gene calls are TRBV5-5 and TRBJ2-7, with D perhaps matching TRBD1 (6 bases). Trimming left V 2 bases short and J 1 base short, with 16 bases between. Germline assignment: CDR1 SGHKS and CDR2 YYEKEE (reference sequence). The length of the CDR3 is 16 residues. CDR3 amino acids: CASSFYPGQNSYEQYF. The CDR3, as DNA: TGTGCCAGCAGCTTTTACCCGGGACAAAATTCCTACGAGCAGTACTTC.

With respect to this clonotype: With a much larger clone just one base away, this may be a read error. The chain links TRBV29-1 to TRBJ2-1, with D possibly matching TRBD2 (6 bases). The V end was cut by 6 bases, the J end by 7 bases, with 16 bases between. Germline V gene sequence: CDR1 SQVTM, CDR2 ANQGSEA. CDR3 length: 13 amino acids. The CDR3 protein is CSVGRGRLNEQFF. Written as DNA, the CDR3 is TGCAGCGTCGGGAGAGGTCGGCTAAATGAGCAGTTCTTC.

The chain links TRBV20-1 to TRBJ2-7; D tentatively fits TRBD1 or TRBD2 (5 bases each). CDR1 is DFQATT and CDR2 is SNEGSKA in the germline V gene (reference sequence). The CDR3 spans 14 residues. Trimming removed 5 bases from V and 7 bases from J, with 21 bases in between. DNA of the CDR3: TGCAGTGCTGTCACGGGGCGGCGCCCGGGTGAGCAGTACTTC. It translates to CSAVTGRRPGEQYF.

There are many counts of this clonotype. The chain combines TRBV12-3 or TRBV12-4 with TRBJ1-2, with D uncertain. The length of the CDR3 is 13 residues. V lost 3 bases, J lost 0 bases, and 5 bases lay in between. The CDR3 region is CASSLASNYGYTF. CDR3 DNA sequence: TGTGCCAGCAGTTTGGCCTCTAACTATGGCTACACCTTC.

This clonotype came up many times. J is TRBJ2-2 and V is TRBV4-3; 10 bases match TRBD2. CDR3 length equals 16 residues. The V gene end was trimmed by 2 bases and the J gene end by 1 base; junction bases not matched to a gene: 1. From germline, CDR1 is LGHNA and CDR2 YSLEER. DNA of the CDR3: TGCGCCAGCAGCCAAAGACTAGCGGGGAACACCGGGGAGCTGTTTTTT. This encodes CASSQRLAGNTGELFF.

Only a few counts were recorded for this clonotype. This rearrangement joins TRBV6-1 to TRBJ1-1; 9 nucleotides line up with TRBD1. V lost 7 bases to trimming and J lost 5 bases; unmatched junction nucleotides: 11. In germline, CDR1 is MNHNS, CDR2 SASEGT. The CDR3 sequence is 15 residues long. The CDR3 DNA reads as TGTGCCAGCACAAGGGGACAGGGTTACGGAACTGAAGCTTTCTTT. It specifies CASTRGQGYGTEAFF.

Ten or more counts support this clonotype. The chain joins TRBV5-1 to TRBJ2-1; possible D gene TRBD2, 5 bases. The V end lost 4 bases, the J end lost 4 bases, and 15 bases lay between the germline ends. This CDR3 is built from 15 residues. The germline gives CDR1 SGHRS, CDR2 YFSETQ. The CDR3 spells CASSPGKDPYNEQFF. In DNA form, the CDR3 reads TGCGCCAGCAGCCCCGGGAAGGACCCTTACAATGAGCAGTTCTTC.